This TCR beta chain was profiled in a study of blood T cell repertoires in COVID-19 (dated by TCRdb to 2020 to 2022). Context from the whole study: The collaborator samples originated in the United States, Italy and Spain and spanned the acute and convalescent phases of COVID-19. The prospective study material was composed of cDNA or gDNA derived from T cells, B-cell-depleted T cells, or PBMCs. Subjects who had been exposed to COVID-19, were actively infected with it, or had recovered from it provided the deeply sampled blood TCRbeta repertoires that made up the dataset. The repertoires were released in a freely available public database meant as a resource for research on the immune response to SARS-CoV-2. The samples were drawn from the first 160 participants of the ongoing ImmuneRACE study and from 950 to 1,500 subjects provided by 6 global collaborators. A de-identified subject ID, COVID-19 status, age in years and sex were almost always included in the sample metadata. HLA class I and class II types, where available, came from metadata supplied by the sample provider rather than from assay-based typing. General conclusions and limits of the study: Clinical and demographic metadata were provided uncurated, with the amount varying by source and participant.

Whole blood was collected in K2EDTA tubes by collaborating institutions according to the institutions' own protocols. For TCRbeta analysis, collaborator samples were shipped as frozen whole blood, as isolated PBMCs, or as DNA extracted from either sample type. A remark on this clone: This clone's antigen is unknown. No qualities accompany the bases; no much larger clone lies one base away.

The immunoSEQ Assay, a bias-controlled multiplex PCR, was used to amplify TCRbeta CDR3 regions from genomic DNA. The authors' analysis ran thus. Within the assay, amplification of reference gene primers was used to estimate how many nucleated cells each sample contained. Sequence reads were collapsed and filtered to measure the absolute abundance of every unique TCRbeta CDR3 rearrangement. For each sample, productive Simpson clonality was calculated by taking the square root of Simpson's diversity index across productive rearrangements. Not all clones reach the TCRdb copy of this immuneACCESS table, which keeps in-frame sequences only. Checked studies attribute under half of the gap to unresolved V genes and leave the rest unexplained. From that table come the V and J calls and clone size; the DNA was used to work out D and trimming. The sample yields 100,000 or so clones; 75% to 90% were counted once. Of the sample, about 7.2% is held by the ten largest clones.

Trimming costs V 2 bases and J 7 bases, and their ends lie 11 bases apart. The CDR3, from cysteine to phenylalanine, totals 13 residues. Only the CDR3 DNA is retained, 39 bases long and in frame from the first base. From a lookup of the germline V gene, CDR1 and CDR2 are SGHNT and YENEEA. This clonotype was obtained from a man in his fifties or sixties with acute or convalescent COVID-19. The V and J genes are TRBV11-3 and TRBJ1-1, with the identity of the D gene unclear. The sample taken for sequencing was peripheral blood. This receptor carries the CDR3 CASSLYPTGEAFF. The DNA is TGTGCCAGCAGCTTATATCCCACGGGTGAAGCTTTCTTT.